These 28 T cell receptor beta chains came from one sample sequenced in a study of T cells after yellow fever vaccination. TCRdb re-derived calls from the 5' RACE reads in MiXCR, one entry per CDR3 protein. The sample gives about 220,000 distinct CDR3 sequences, approximately 6.7% of which show up once; about 1% is in the top ten. This specimen consisted of CD4+ T cells sorted from PBMCs, obtained on the day of the yellow fever booster vaccination. The receptor source for this set is a man under 40 who received the YFV17D yellow fever vaccine.

The sample holds a few counts of this clonotype. The V call is TRBV20-1, the J call TRBJ2-1; 10 bases are a match to TRBD1. V trimming: 1 base; J trimming: 0 bases; junction bases outside the gene matches: 9. CDR1 and CDR2 from the germline V gene are DFQATT and SNEGSKA (reference sequence). The CDR3 loop spans 18 amino acids. The DNA for the CDR3 is TGCAGTGCTAGAGTGGGACAGGGGAGCGGAGGCTCCTACAATGAGCAGTTCTTC. Its protein product is CSARVGQGSGGSYNEQFF.

At least ten counts were recorded for this clonotype. The J gene is TRBJ1-1, the V gene TRBV5-5; maybe TRBD1 (5 bases). Germline assignment: CDR1 SGHKS and CDR2 YYEKEE (reference sequence). The CDR3 extends over 16 amino acids. Trimming removed 1 base at V and 4 bases at J, with 17 bases between. The CDR3 is CASSLTVQVSSTEAFF. The DNA of the CDR3 is TGTGCCAGCAGCTTGACAGTACAGGTTTCGAGCACTGAAGCTTTCTTT.

This clonotype was seen many times. The V and J genes are TRBV12-3 or TRBV12-4 and TRBJ2-1; 8 nucleotides line up with TRBD2. J lost 2 bases, V lost 4 bases, and 4 bases had no gene match. CDR3 length equals 15 residues. The CDR3 DNA reads TGTGCCAGCAGTTGGAGACTAGCGCCCTACAATGAGCAGTTCTTC. Protein: CASSWRLAPYNEQFF.

This clonotype was recorded at least ten times. The V call is TRBV3-1, the J call TRBJ2-7, with D unclear. Germline CDR1 is LGHDT and CDR2 is YNNKEL (reference sequence). This CDR3 is built from 13 residues. The germline V and J ends were trimmed by 2 bases and 3 bases, with 8 bases remaining between them. In DNA, the CDR3 is TGTGCCAGCAGCCAAAGTCATAACTACGAGCAGTACTTC. Its translation is CASSQSHNYEQYF.

The V gene is TRBV12-3 or TRBV12-4, the J gene TRBJ2-2; 8 bases line up with TRBD1. V lost 8 bases, J lost 2 bases, and 7 bases stayed unmatched. The CDR3 extends over 15 amino acids. CDR3 sequence reads: CASQQQGGNTGELFF. The CDR3 DNA follows: TGTGCCAGCCAGCAACAGGGGGGAAACACCGGGGAGCTGTTTTTT.

This clonotype was picked up many times. The rearrangement uses TRBV4-3 and TRBJ2-3; no definite D call. This CDR3 spans 16 amino acids. In germline, CDR1 is LGHNA, CDR2 YSLEER. V was trimmed by 1 base and J by 5 bases, leaving 16 bases between them. Here the CDR3 DNA reads TGCGCCAGCAGCCAAGCTACTTCCTCTCGCCAAGATACGCAGTATTTT. Translation gives CASSQATSSRQDTQYF.

J is TRBJ2-3 and V is TRBV9, with D perhaps matching TRBD1 (5 bases). The CDR3 length is 17 residues. The V and J ends lost 0 bases and 0 bases respectively, with 14 bases between them. The V gene's germline CDR1 is SGDLS and CDR2 YYNGEE. CDR3 amino acids: CASSVEGSWGSTDTQYF. The CDR3 coding sequence is TGTGCCAGCAGCGTAGAGGGCTCGTGGGGCAGCACAGATACGCAGTATTTT.

This rearrangement joins TRBV29-1 to TRBJ2-7; 7 bases align to TRBD2. The CDR3 is 14 residues long. Germline CDR1 reads SQVTM; CDR2 reads ANQGSEA. The junction had 11 bases not matched to a gene; V was cut back by 5 bases and J by 4 bases. CDR3 coding DNA: TGCAGCGTTAGACCGGGACTAAGTGTGTACGAGCAGTACTTC. This sequence encodes CSVRPGLSVYEQYF.

This clonotype has ten or more counts. V is TRBV5-1 and J is TRBJ2-7; maybe TRBD2 (5 bases). Deletions cut 0 bases from V and 1 base from J, with 11 bases between. The CDR3 contains 15 residues. Germline V gene data show CDR1 as SGHRS and CDR2 as YFSETQ. The CDR3 DNA reads TGCGCCAGCAGCTTGGTCCGGGGAGAGTCCTACGAGCAGTACTTC. The encoded protein is CASSLVRGESYEQYF.

The table lists this clonotype with a few counts. The rearrangement joins TRBV7-3 to TRBJ2-7, with 11 nucleotides matching TRBD2. J lost 5 bases, V lost 3 bases, and 3 bases had no gene match. CDR1 and CDR2 from the germline V gene are SGHTA and FQGTGA. CDR3 length equals 14 residues. DNA for the CDR3: TGTGCCAGCAGCTTCACTAGCGGGAGTCACGAGCAGTACTTC. Translation gives CASSFTSGSHEQYF.

This clonotype was picked up a small number of times. Compared with germline, one end of the junction differs, possibly owing to a read error. J is TRBJ2-1 and V is TRBV7-8; D uncertain. The CDR3 covers 14 residues. Germline CDR1 reads SGHVS; CDR2 reads FQNEAQ. CDR3 protein: CASSPRPSSNEQFF. CDR3 sequence (DNA): TGTGCCAGCAGTCCCCGTCCCTCCTCCAATGAGCAGTTCTTC.

The chain links TRBV5-4 to TRBJ2-2; D not resolved. Germline V gene sequence: CDR1 SGHNT, CDR2 YYREEE (reference sequence). CDR3 length equals 15 residues. The V end was cut by 1 base, the J end by 3 bases, with 10 bases between. Written as DNA, the CDR3 is TGTGCCAGCAGCTTGCCCTACTCCGACACCGGGGAGCTGTTTTTT. Translating gives CASSLPYSDTGELFF.

The chain employs TRBV6-2 or TRBV6-3 and TRBJ2-1, with 7 bases aligning to TRBD1. The CDR3 spans 17 residues. Unmatched junction bases numbered 11, after V lost 2 bases and J lost 4 bases. CDR1 and CDR2 from the germline V gene are MNHEY and SVGEGT. The CDR3 DNA is TGTGCCAGCAGTTACATCCCGACAGGGAACCTTTACAATGAGCAGTTCTTC. Its translation: CASSYIPTGNLYNEQFF.

V usage is TRBV6-1 and J usage is TRBJ2-7; 7 bases map to TRBD2. CDR3 length equals 15 residues. Germline loops: CDR1 MNHNS, CDR2 SASEGT. J was trimmed by 0 bases and V by 6 bases; bases with no gene match: 8. The CDR3 region is CASSQLALSSYEQYF. The DNA of the CDR3 is TGTGCCAGCAGCCAACTAGCGCTAAGCTCCTACGAGCAGTACTTC.

The chain is built from TRBV5-1 and TRBJ2-5; D may be TRBD2 (6 bases). The germline gives CDR1 SGHRS, CDR2 YFSETQ. V was shortened by 1 base and J by 5 bases, with 9 bases between the two germline ends. This CDR3 is 13 amino acids long. CDR3 nucleotides: TGCGCCAGCAGCTTGACTAGCAGGGAGACCCAGTACTTC. This gives the protein CASSLTSRETQYF.

The sample holds a few counts of this clonotype. The chain is built from TRBV5-1 and TRBJ2-3; either TRBD1 or TRBD2 may supply D (6 bases each). The CDR3 is 16 residues long. Trimming removed 1 base from V and 2 bases from J, with 14 bases in between. Germline V CDR1 and CDR2: SGHRS, YFSETQ. The CDR3 bases are TGCGCCAGCAGCTTGAATCCGGGGGCGGTCACAGATACGCAGTATTTT. Translation: CASSLNPGAVTDTQYF.

The chain couples TRBV2 to TRBJ2-2, with a weak D call TRBD2 (5 bases). Per germline, CDR1 SNHLY and CDR2 FYNNEI. V was clipped by 7 bases and J by 6 bases, with 15 bases between them. The CDR3 extends over 14 amino acids. CDR3 DNA sequence: TGTGCCAGCACCCGGGATTTTAGTCCCGGGGAGCTGTTTTTT. Its translation is CASTRDFSPGELFF. Filled out from reference TRBV2 and TRBJ2-2, the complete variable domain reads EPEVTQTPSHQVTQMGQEVILRCVPISNHLYFYWYRQILGQKVEFLVSFYNNEISEKSEIFDDQFSVERPDGSNFTLKIRSTKLEDSAMYFCASTRDFSPGELFFGEGSRLTVL.

This clonotype was seen a few times. The J gene is TRBJ2-2, the V gene TRBV18; D uncertain. The CDR3 has 13 amino acids. In germline, CDR1 is KGHSH, CDR2 LQKENI. The germline V and J ends were trimmed by 0 bases and 4 bases, with 3 bases remaining between them. The DNA of the CDR3 is TGTGCCAGCTCACCACCTGGCACCGGGGAGCTGTTTTTT. Translation: CASSPPGTGELFF. The entire variable domain, with the rest obtained from reference TRBV18 and TRBJ2-2, is as follows: NAGVMQNPRHLVRRRGQEARLRCSPMKGHSHVYWYRQLPEEGLKFMVYLQKENIIDESGMPKERFSAEFPKEGPSILRIQQVVRGDSAAYFCASSPPGTGELFFGEGSRLTVL.

This chain links TRBV2 with TRBJ1-6; weak D call: TRBD1 (5 bases). CDR1 and CDR2 from the germline V gene are SNHLY and FYNNEI. The CDR3 loop spans 13 amino acids. V lost 6 bases and J lost 8, with 11 bases in between. CDR3 DNA sequence: TGTGCCAGCAGGGAGGGGTCACATTCACCCCTCCACTTT. Amino acids: CASREGSHSPLHF. The full variable domain, completed using reference TRBV2 and TRBJ1-6, is EPEVTQTPSHQVTQMGQEVILRCVPISNHLYFYWYRQILGQKVEFLVSFYNNEISEKSEIFDDQFSVERPDGSNFTLKIRSTKLEDSAMYFCASREGSHSPLHFGNGTRLTVT.

The chain combines TRBV2 with TRBJ1-5; D call uncertain. V was trimmed by 1 base and J by 4 bases, leaving 11 bases between them. The CDR3 sequence is 15 residues long. Germline CDR1 is SNHLY and CDR2 is FYNNEI. The CDR3 bases are TGTGCCAGCAGTGAAGGGGGTGGCAGGAATCAGCCCCAGCATTTT. Amino acid sequence: CASSEGGGRNQPQHF.

This clonotype came up a few times. One end of the junction is discordant with germline, which a read error may explain. The J gene is TRBJ2-7, the V gene TRBV12-3 or TRBV12-4; tentatively, D is TRBD1 (5 bases). The CDR3 runs to 12 residues. The CDR3 nucleotides are TGTGCCAACAGTTTATCAGGGTCCGAGCAGTACTTC. The encoded protein is CANSLSGSEQYF.

About this clonotype: Relative to the germline gene, one junction end is altered; a read error may explain this. This chain links TRBV12-3 or TRBV12-4 with TRBJ2-1; TRBD2 might be the D (6 bases). The CDR3 has 15 residues. The CDR3 DNA reads TGTGCCAGCAAGTATAGCGGTGGGGGATACAATGACCAGTTCTTC. Translation gives CASKYSGGGYNDQFF.

This chain connects TRBV28 to TRBJ2-1, with D maybe TRBD2 (5 bases). Between the trimmed V and J ends, which lost 5 bases and 6 bases, there was a span of 17 bases. The germline V gene encodes CDR1 MDHEN and CDR2 SYDVKM. This CDR3 spans 15 amino acids. This CDR3 reads CASSRVATPGNEQFF. CDR3 coding DNA: TGTGCCAGCAGTCGGGTAGCGACCCCCGGCAATGAGCAGTTCTTC.

This clonotype has just a few counts. The chain is built from TRBV28 and TRBJ2-3; a possible D gene is TRBD2 (6 bases). From germline, CDR1 is MDHEN and CDR2 SYDVKM. The V end was cut by 6 bases, the J end by 2 bases, with 12 bases between. The CDR3 has 14 residues. DNA of the CDR3: TGTGCCAGCAGGGCGGGGCAGTACACAGATACGCAGTATTTT. This gives the protein CASRAGQYTDTQYF.

The chain links TRBV21-1 to TRBJ2-5; TRBD2 is taken as the D call from the table, unchecked against the DNA. TRBV21-1 is given as a pseudogene. This CDR3 is built from 13 residues. The CDR3 region is CASRLAVKGAQYF. The CDR3 DNA reads TGTGCCAGCCGACTAGCGGTAAAGGGGGCCCAGTACTTC.

A few counts support this clonotype. The J gene is TRBJ2-3, the V gene TRBV5-6; TRBD1 agrees at 12 bases. Losses at the gene ends were 2 bases for V and 6 bases for J; bases not matched to a gene: 7. Germline values: CDR1 SGHDT, CDR2 YYEEEE. There are 16 residues in the CDR3. The CDR3 reads CASSLPGQGAGDTQYF. The CDR3 region has the DNA TGTGCCAGCAGCTTACCGGGACAGGGGGCGGGGGATACGCAGTATTTT.

This clonotype has ten or more counts. The chain recombines TRBV2 with TRBJ2-2; 8 bases align to TRBD1. V trimming: 5 bases; J trimming: 7 bases; junction bases outside the gene matches: 3. CDR1 SNHLY and CDR2 FYNNEI come from the germline V gene. This CDR3 has 13 residues. CDR3 bases: TGTGCCAGCAGTCAGGGGGCAGGCGGGGAGCTGTTTTTT. Translating gives CASSQGAGGELFF.

The sample holds many counts of this clonotype. V usage is TRBV5-1 and J usage is TRBJ2-5, with TRBD1 matching 8 bases. Trimming cost V 7 bases and J 5 bases; bases outside gene matches: 4. Germline CDR1 SGHRS, CDR2 YFSETQ. The CDR3 has 12 residues. The CDR3, as DNA: TGCGCCAGCCGACAGGGGATGGAGACCCAGTACTTC. This translates into CASRQGMETQYF.